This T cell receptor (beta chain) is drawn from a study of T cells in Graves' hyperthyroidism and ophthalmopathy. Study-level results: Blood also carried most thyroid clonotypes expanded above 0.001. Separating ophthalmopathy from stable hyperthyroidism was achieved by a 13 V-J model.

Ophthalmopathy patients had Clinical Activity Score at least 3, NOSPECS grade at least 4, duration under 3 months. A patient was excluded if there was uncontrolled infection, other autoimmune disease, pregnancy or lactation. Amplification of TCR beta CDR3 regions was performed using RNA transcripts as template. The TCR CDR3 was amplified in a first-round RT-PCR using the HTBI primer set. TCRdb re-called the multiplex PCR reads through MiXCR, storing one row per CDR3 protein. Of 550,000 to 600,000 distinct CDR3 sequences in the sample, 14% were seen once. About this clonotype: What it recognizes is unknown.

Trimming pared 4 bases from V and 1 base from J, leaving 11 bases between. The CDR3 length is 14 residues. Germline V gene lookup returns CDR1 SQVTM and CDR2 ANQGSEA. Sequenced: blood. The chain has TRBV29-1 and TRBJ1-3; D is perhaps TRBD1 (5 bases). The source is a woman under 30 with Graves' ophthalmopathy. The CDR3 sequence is CSVVSRGSGNTIYF. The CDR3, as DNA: TGCAGCGTTGTATCTAGGGGATCTGGAAACACCATATATTTT. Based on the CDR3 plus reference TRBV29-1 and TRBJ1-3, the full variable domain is SAVISQKPSRDICQRGTSLTIQCQVDSQVTMMFWYRQQPGQSLTLIATANQGSEATYESGFVIDKFPISRPNLTFSTLTVSNMSPEDSSIYLCSVVSRGSGNTIYFGEGSWLTVV.